The next 24 T cell receptor beta chains were all read from a single sample in a study of early T cells in non-severe SARS-CoV-2 infection. TCRdb called the 5' RACE reads again in MiXCR, with one record for every CDR3 protein. The table includes over 30,000 distinct CDR3 sequences, roughly 7.1% detected once. The sample here was whole blood, taken at baseline. These receptors came from an adult who was a healthcare worker with PCR-confirmed SARS-CoV-2 infection or an uninfected control (not recorded which).

The gene calls are TRBV3-1 and TRBJ2-1, with D unclear. The length of the CDR3 is 12 residues. V gave up 4 bases and J gave up 4 bases, with 5 bases separating them. CDR1 and CDR2 (germline): LGHDT, YNNKEL (reference sequence). As DNA, the CDR3 is TGTGCCAGCAGCCGCAGTTACAATGAGCAGTTCTTC. Its translation: CASSRSYNEQFF.

The chain carries TRBV11-3 and TRBJ1-1; D gene uncertain. V shed 4 bases and J shed 1 base, with 7 bases lying between them. CDR1 and CDR2 (germline): SGHNT, YENEEA. The length of the CDR3 is 13 residues. The DNA of the CDR3 is TGTGCCAGCAGCTCTGACGCGAACACTGAAGCTTTCTTT. Its translation: CASSSDANTEAFF.

This clonotype was seen many times. The chain uses TRBV20-1 and TRBJ2-2, with D possibly matching TRBD1 (6 bases). The CDR3 extends over 14 amino acids. Germline assignment: CDR1 DFQATT and CDR2 SNEGSKA (reference sequence). Deletions cut 3 bases from V and 2 bases from J, with 10 bases between. The CDR3 DNA follows: TGCAGTGCTAGTGAGGGACATAACACCGGGGAGCTGTTTTTT. Translating it yields CSASEGHNTGELFF.

Ten or more counts support this clonotype. This chain links TRBV11-2 with TRBJ2-3; TRBD2 matches 12 bases. The CDR3 runs 18 residues. Germline loops: CDR1 SGHAT, CDR2 FQNNGV. The V and J ends lost 1 base and 3 bases, in that order; junction bases with no gene match: 8. CDR3 sequence reads: CASSLAGTSGRRTDTQYF. CDR3 DNA: TGTGCCAGCAGCTTAGCAGGCACTAGCGGGAGGCGTACAGATACGCAGTATTTT.

At least ten counts were recorded for this clonotype. The V and J genes are TRBV5-4 and TRBJ1-5; no firm D call. CDR3 length equals 14 residues. Germline V CDR1 and CDR2: SGHNT, YYREEE (reference sequence). The V gene lost 0 bases and the J gene lost 1 base, with 5 bases spanning the gap. In nucleotides, the CDR3 is TGTGCCAGCAGCTTGGTTGTAAGCAATCAGCCCCAGCATTTT. It yields the protein CASSLVVSNQPQHF.

This sequence joins TRBV5-1 and TRBJ2-1; TRBD2 agrees at 10 bases. Germline V gene data show CDR1 as SGHRS and CDR2 as YFSETQ. Germline trimming cut 0 bases from V and 3 bases from J; bases unmatched to any gene: 6. The CDR3 totals 17 residues. CDR3 residues: CASSLAPSGRDYNEQFF. The CDR3 DNA is TGCGCCAGCAGCTTGGCCCCCAGCGGGAGGGACTACAATGAGCAGTTCTTC. The full variable domain, completed using reference TRBV5-1 and TRBJ2-1, is KAGVTQTPRYLIKTRGQQVTLSCSPISGHRSVSWYQQTPGQGLQFLFEYFSETQRNKGNFPGRFSGRQFSNSRSEMNVSTLELGDSALYLCASSLAPSGRDYNEQFFGPGTRLTVL.

This rearrangement joins TRBV29-1 to TRBJ1-2, with 12 bases that match TRBD1. The CDR3 loop spans 14 amino acids. Per germline, CDR1 SQVTM and CDR2 ANQGSEA. With 6 bases clipped from V and 6 bases from J, the junction kept 8 bases outside the gene matches. CDR3 DNA: TGCAGCGTCGGAGGGGGACAGGGGGCGAATGGCTACACCTTC. It is translated as CSVGGGQGANGYTF.

This clonotype is medium-sized (0.01 to 0.1%) in the sample. This rearrangement joins TRBV4-3 to TRBJ2-7; D may be TRBD1 or TRBD2 (6 bases each). From germline, CDR1 is LGHNA and CDR2 YSLEER. This CDR3 spans 14 amino acids. V lost 2 bases and J lost 7, with 15 bases in between. In nucleotides, the CDR3 is TGCGCCAGCAGCCAAACAGGGAGGAATGAAGAGCAGTACTTC. Its translation: CASSQTGRNEEQYF.

The sample holds many counts of this clonotype. CDR3 residues: CPDRKPGTDQETQYF. CDR3 sequence (DNA): TGTCCCGACCGAAAACCGGGGACAGACCAAGAGACCCAGTACTTC. The V call is TRBV28, the J call TRBJ2-5, with 7 bases that match TRBD1. CDR1 is MDHEN, CDR2 SYDVKM, per germline. The CDR3 is 15 residues long.

This clonotype was seen many times. This chain joins TRBV12-3 or TRBV12-4 and TRBJ2-7; D uncertain. Trimming took off 5 bases at V and 5 bases at J, with 10 bases between the two ends. The CDR3 runs to 12 residues. The CDR3 protein is CASSISIHEQYF. The CDR3 DNA reads as TGTGCCAGCAGTATATCCATCCACGAGCAGTACTTC.

This clonotype was seen a few times. The chain links TRBV20-1 to TRBJ1-3; D gene ambiguous. V was trimmed by 0 bases and J by 2 bases, leaving 5 bases between them. Per germline, CDR1 DFQATT and CDR2 SNEGSKA (reference sequence). The CDR3 covers 13 residues. CDR3 residues: CSAREATGNTIYF. CDR3 sequence (DNA): TGCAGTGCTAGAGAGGCAACTGGAAACACCATATATTTT.

In its sample, this clonotype was seen many times. This chain joins TRBV6-5 and TRBJ2-4; the match to TRBD2 covers 7 bases. Germline CDR1 MNHEY, CDR2 SVGAGI. The ends lost 5 bases at V and 7 bases at J; junction bases unmatched: 14. CDR3 length equals 16 residues. The CDR3 loop reads CASSTPGGGEGNIQYF. CDR3 bases: TGTGCCAGCAGTACGCCAGGTGGGGGGGAAGGGAACATTCAGTACTTC.

This clonotype was counted at least ten times. This sequence joins TRBV7-6 and TRBJ2-3, with 8 nucleotides matching TRBD2. V lost 5 bases to trimming and J lost 3 bases; unmatched junction nucleotides: 7. From germline, CDR1 is SGHVS and CDR2 FNYEAQ. This CDR3 comprises 15 residues. CDR3 DNA sequence: TGTGCCAGCAGCCTAGTAGCGGGGACTACAGATACGCAGTATTTT. It specifies CASSLVAGTTDTQYF.

This clonotype was observed a few times. The chain couples TRBV7-3 to TRBJ2-5; 10 bases align to TRBD2. V trimming: 0 bases; J trimming: 4 bases; junction bases outside the gene matches: 2. Germline V gives CDR1 SGHTA, CDR2 FQGTGA. This CDR3 is built from 15 residues. The CDR3 protein is CASSLTASGRETQYF. The DNA for the CDR3 is TGTGCCAGCAGCTTAACCGCTAGCGGGAGAGAGACCCAGTACTTC.

This clonotype appeared many times. V and J are TRBV24-1 and TRBJ2-1, with 9 bases aligning to TRBD1. V was pared by 2 bases and J by 0 bases, with 13 bases of the junction left unmatched. The CDR3 loop spans 20 amino acids. Germline-derived CDR1 and CDR2 are KGHDR and SFDVKD. CDR3: CATSDSPGQGRDFSYNEQFF. CDR3 sequence (DNA): TGTGCCACCAGTGATTCCCCGGGACAGGGAAGGGATTTCTCCTACAATGAGCAGTTCTTC.

The table lists this clonotype with many counts. The chain has TRBV18 and TRBJ2-7; D perhaps matches TRBD1 (5 bases). The CDR3 spans 12 residues. From germline, CDR1 is KGHSH and CDR2 LQKENI. V was cut by 3 bases and J by 10 bases, with 13 bases left in between. In DNA, the CDR3 is TGTGCCAGCTCACCTTCCGACAGTGAACAGTACTTC. As protein: CASSPSDSEQYF.

This clonotype was observed a handful of times. This chain uses TRBV18 with TRBJ1-1; the match to TRBD1 covers 7 bases. CDR3 length: 13 amino acids. Germline V gene data show CDR1 as KGHSH and CDR2 as LQKENI. Trimming cost V 8 bases and J 2 bases; bases outside gene matches: 5. Here the CDR3 reads CASAGQTNTEAFF. CDR3 DNA sequence: TGTGCCAGCGCGGGACAGACAAACACTGAAGCTTTCTTT.

In this sample, this clonotype turned up a few times. This chain connects TRBV2 to TRBJ2-3; D is perhaps TRBD1 (6 bases). CDR3 length equals 15 residues. CDR1 and CDR2 (germline): SNHLY, FYNNEI. V lost 2 bases to trimming and J lost 6 bases, with 15 bases between them. In nucleotides, the CDR3 is TGTGCCAGCAGTGAACGGACAGCGGTTGGGGATACGCAGTATTTT. This translates into CASSERTAVGDTQYF.

The sample holds many counts of this clonotype. V usage is TRBV3-1 and J usage is TRBJ2-7, with D possibly TRBD1 on 6 matching bases. Trimming took 4 bases from V and 4 from J, leaving 14 bases between them. Germline V lookup: CDR1 LGHDT, CDR2 YNNKEL (reference sequence). CDR3 length equals 14 residues. CDR3 protein: CASSLRTARYEQYF. CDR3 nucleotides: TGTGCCAGCAGCCTGAGGACAGCGAGGTACGAGCAGTACTTC.

This clonotype was counted at least ten times. The chain links TRBV6-2 or TRBV6-3 to TRBJ1-2; maybe TRBD1 (6 bases). The length of the CDR3 is 14 residues. Germline V gene lookup returns CDR1 MNHEY and CDR2 SVGEGT. V gave up 0 bases and J gave up 4 bases, with 9 bases separating them. The CDR3 here is CASSYSWTAYGYTF. The DNA for the CDR3 is TGTGCCAGCAGTTACTCGTGGACAGCCTATGGCTACACCTTC.

This clonotype showed up many times. The chain uses TRBV13 and TRBJ2-2; TRBD2 is a possible D gene (6 bases). This CDR3 is built from 17 residues. Germline-derived CDR1 and CDR2 are PRHDT and FYEKMQ (reference sequence). The V end lost 5 bases, the J end lost 1 base, and 17 bases lay between the germline ends. The CDR3 DNA reads TGTGCCAGCAGCCCAGGCGGGATAGGAGGGAACACCGGGGAGCTGTTTTTT. This translates into CASSPGGIGGNTGELFF.

The rearrangement uses TRBV7-6 and TRBJ2-4; D gene unclear. Germline V gene lookup returns CDR1 SGHVS and CDR2 FNYEAQ. The germline V and J ends were trimmed by 0 bases and 0 bases, with 9 bases remaining between them. CDR3 length: 16 amino acids. The CDR3: CASSLAPDIAKNIQYF. CDR3 nucleotide sequence: TGTGCCAGCAGCTTAGCCCCAGATATAGCCAAAAACATTCAGTACTTC.

The CDR3, as DNA: TGCGCCAGCAGGAAGGACCCGGGTGGAGACGAGCAGTACTTC. Translation: CASRKDPGGDEQYF. V and J are TRBV5-1 and TRBJ2-7; D gene uncertain. Germline CDR1 SGHRS, CDR2 YFSETQ. CDR3 length: 14 residues. The V and J ends lost 5 bases and 5 bases respectively, with 17 bases between them.

This clonotype has only a few counts. The V gene is TRBV7-2, the J gene TRBJ1-1; no clear D. This CDR3 has 15 residues. Trimming removed 5 bases from V and 3 bases from J, with 16 bases in between. Per germline, CDR1 SGHTA and CDR2 FQGNSA. The CDR3 DNA is TGTGCCAGCAGCCAGTTAGGGCCTTCCCACACTGAAGCTTTCTTT. It encodes CASSQLGPSHTEAFF. The entire variable domain, with the rest obtained from reference TRBV7-2 and TRBJ1-1, is as follows: GAGVSQSPSNKVTEKGKDVELRCDPISGHTALYWYRQSLGQGLEFLIYFQGNSAPDKSGLPSDRFSAERTGGSVSTLTIQRTQQEDSAVYLCASSQLGPSHTEAFFGQGTRLTVV.